This T cell receptor (beta chain) was retrieved from a study of CD8+ T cells in alopecia areata. General study findings and limits: Clonality in lesional scalp, especially alopecia totalis/universalis, exceeded that of normal scalp. Alphabeta T cells residing in normal skin are also sequenced in scalp samples.

Germline CDR1 MNHNY, CDR2 SVGAGI (reference sequence). Trimming pared 6 bases from V and 0 bases from J, leaving 12 bases between. CDR3 size: 14 residues. Concerning this clone itself: Its antigen remains unknown.

Once sorted, CD4+ cells from four or five patients yielded CD25+CD127- cells. Extracted RNA was reverse transcribed, and the resulting cDNA served as sequencing template. The table came from immunoSEQ multiplex PCR; TCRdb's copy has only in-frame clones and leaves some out. The sample holds about 37,000 clones; less than 55% are singletons and the top ten take approximately 2%. Sequencing was carried out using CD4+ Tregs sorted from blood. This receptor was identified in a human donor with alopecia areata. The chain joins TRBV6-6 to TRBJ2-7; D unresolved. CDR3 nucleotide sequence: TGTGCCAGCAGCCGTTCAGCTAGCTCCTACGAGCAGTACTTC. It specifies CASSRSASSYEQYF.